Presented here are 10 T cell receptor beta chains from one specimen sequenced in a study of CD8 T cells in Susac syndrome. RNA amounts of roughly 0.45 to 1 ug underwent reverse transcription with random hexamers. TCRdb analysed the immunoSEQ multiplex PCR reads with MiXCR anew, one entry per CDR3 protein. The top ten hold roughly 0.45% of the sample, which has roughly 76,000 distinct CDR3 sequences, approximately 93% seen once. Material: CD8+ T cells from PBMCs. All receptors come from a human donor with Susac syndrome.

The CDR3 nucleotides read TGCGCCAGCAGCTTGGGGCAGGGAGGTGGCTACACCTTC. Encoded protein: CASSLGQGGGYTF. The chain recombines TRBV5-1 with TRBJ1-2; weak D call: TRBD1 (5 bases). Trimming stripped 0 bases from V and 7 bases from J, with 10 bases between. Germline loops: CDR1 SGHRS, CDR2 YFSETQ. This CDR3 comprises 13 residues.

This chain connects TRBV27 to TRBJ2-4; the D gene is possibly TRBD1 (5 bases). The V gene's germline CDR1 is MNHEY and CDR2 SMNVEV (reference sequence). Trimming stripped 2 bases from V and 8 bases from J, with 13 bases between. The CDR3 sequence is 14 residues long. The CDR3: CASSLGQGGYIQYF. DNA for the CDR3: TGTGCCAGCAGTTTAGGGCAGGGTGGGTACATTCAGTACTTC.

J is TRBJ2-4 and V is TRBV4-1, with 12 bases that match TRBD2. The V segment lost 5 bases and the J segment 6 bases; nucleotides outside the gene matches: 2. The germline V gene encodes CDR1 MGHRA and CDR2 YSYEKL. The CDR3 runs 14 residues. This CDR3 is CASSTTSGGNIQYF. Written as DNA, the CDR3 is TGCGCCAGCAGCACGACTAGCGGGGGAAACATTCAGTACTTC.

The chain recombines TRBV28 with TRBJ2-1, with D unclear. Trimming took 6 bases from V and 7 from J, leaving 19 bases between them. The CDR3 has 15 residues. In germline, CDR1 is MDHEN, CDR2 SYDVKM. DNA for the CDR3: TGTGCCAGCAGGCCAAGTACCGGACGCTTAAATGAGCAGTTCTTC. Its protein is CASRPSTGRLNEQFF.

This clonotype appeared a few times. The V and J genes are TRBV5-6 and TRBJ2-7; the D gene is possibly TRBD1 (5 bases). This CDR3 comprises 13 residues. V was cut by 2 bases and J by 3 bases, with 9 bases left in between. The germline V gene encodes CDR1 SGHDT and CDR2 YYEEEE. This chain's CDR3 is CASSFGDSYEQYF. In DNA form, the CDR3 reads TGTGCCAGCAGCTTCGGCGACAGCTACGAGCAGTACTTC.

The DNA of the CDR3 is TGTGCCAGCAGGAGACAGGGGAACACTGAAGCTTTCTTT. Its protein product is CASRRQGNTEAFF. The rearrangement links TRBV27 to TRBJ1-1, with 7 bases fitting TRBD1. The CDR3 is 13 amino acids. V gave up 6 bases and J gave up 1 base; unmatched junction bases: 2. Germline-derived CDR1 and CDR2 are MNHEY and SMNVEV (reference sequence).

This chain joins TRBV27 and TRBJ1-5, with D possibly being TRBD1 (5 bases). V gave up 3 bases and J gave up 6 bases, with 9 bases separating them. From germline, CDR1 is MNHEY and CDR2 SMNVEV (reference sequence). This CDR3 is 13 amino acids long. CDR3 sequence reads: CASSFGGFQPQHF. The DNA for the CDR3 is TGTGCCAGCAGTTTCGGGGGTTTTCAGCCCCAGCATTTT.

The CDR3 region is CATSDSRQGGNQPQHF. CDR3 DNA: TGTGCCACCAGTGATTCTCGACAGGGAGGTAATCAGCCCCAGCATTTT. This rearrangement joins TRBV24-1 to TRBJ1-5; 7 nucleotides line up with TRBD1. The CDR3 has 16 amino acids. Germline CDR1 reads KGHDR; CDR2 reads SFDVKD. V lost 2 bases and J lost 4; bases outside the gene matches: 7.

This chain joins TRBV27 and TRBJ1-1; a weak D match, TRBD1 (6 bases). Between the trimmed V and J ends, which lost 4 bases and 1 base, there was a span of 13 bases. The CDR3 sequence is 15 residues long. Looked up from germline, CDR1 is MNHEY and CDR2 is SMNVEV (reference sequence). This CDR3 is CASSSSGTPNTEAFF. CDR3 coding DNA: TGTGCCAGCAGTTCTTCCGGGACACCGAACACTGAAGCTTTCTTT.

V is TRBV2 and J is TRBJ2-7; 8 bases fit TRBD1. CDR1 and CDR2 (germline): SNHLY, FYNNEI. V lost 7 bases to trimming and J lost 5 bases; unmatched junction nucleotides: 19. This CDR3 has 17 amino acids. The CDR3 bases are TGTGCCAGCACGGTTCGCGGGACAGGCATAATGGGTCACGAGCAGTACTTC. This gives the protein CASTVRGTGIMGHEQYF.